These 9 T cell receptor beta chains share one sample of origin, sequenced in a study of blood T cell repertoires in COVID-19 (TCRdb year 2020). Receptors were amplified or captured by the immunoSEQ multiplex PCR assay. TCRdb stores this immuneACCESS table with in-frame sequences only. Part of the clones is absent; in the studies checked, under half of the shortfall reflects unresolved V genes, and no reason is known for the rest. In all, the sample holds 57,000 or so clones, and approximately 86% of those were seen once. The ten largest clones add up to roughly 5% of the sample. Specimen: peripheral blood. These receptors were collected from an older man with acute or convalescent COVID-19.

V is TRBV2 and J is TRBJ1-2; 10 bases agree with TRBD1. The CDR3 is 14 amino acids. From germline, CDR1 is SNHLY and CDR2 FYNNEI. V trimming: 4 bases; J trimming: 8 bases; junction bases outside the gene matches: 7. The CDR3 here is CASSGQGALGGYTF. As DNA, the CDR3 is TGTGCCAGCAGTGGACAGGGGGCCTTGGGGGGCTACACCTTC.

The chain combines TRBV5-6 with TRBJ2-3, with 7 bases matching TRBD2. This CDR3 region has 16 residues. Germline CDR1 SGHDT, CDR2 YYEEEE. V shed 1 base and J 3 bases; nucleotides not matched to a gene: 8. Written as DNA, the CDR3 is TGTGCCAGCAGCTTGCGAGCGGGGACCTTTACAGATACGCAGTATTTT. It specifies CASSLRAGTFTDTQYF.

The chain employs TRBV24-1 and TRBJ2-7, with 9 bases that match TRBD1. V was clipped by 11 bases and J by 0 bases; unmatched bases: 7. There are 14 residues in the CDR3. Germline V lookup: CDR1 KGHDR, CDR2 SFDVKD. CDR3 in DNA: TGTGCCATGAACCGACAGGGGGTCTCCTACGAGCAGTACTTC. Protein product: CAMNRQGVSYEQYF.

This sequence joins TRBV7-2 and TRBJ1-1; 8 bases align to TRBD1. CDR3 length: 14 amino acids. The junction had 2 bases not matched to a gene; V was cut back by 4 bases and J by 1 base. Germline V gene sequence: CDR1 SGHTA, CDR2 FQGNSA. In DNA form, the CDR3 reads TGTGCCAGCAGCTCGGACAGGGAGAACACTGAAGCTTTCTTT. Its protein product is CASSSDRENTEAFF.

The rearrangement links TRBV2 to TRBJ2-1; no definite D call. Trimming pared 4 bases from V and 3 bases from J, leaving 4 bases between. The germline V gene has CDR1 SNHLY and CDR2 FYNNEI. There are 12 residues in the CDR3. CDR3 loop: CASSGDYNEQFF. CDR3 in DNA: TGTGCCAGCAGTGGAGACTACAATGAGCAGTTCTTC.

This clone was detected once. The V gene is TRBV7-3, the J gene TRBJ2-2; 7 nucleotides align to TRBD1. The germline V gene has CDR1 SGHTA and CDR2 FQGTGA. The CDR3 extends over 15 amino acids. Trimming took 2 bases from V and 6 from J; bases not matched to a gene: 6. CDR3: CASSLGDRISGELFF. DNA of the CDR3: TGTGCCAGCAGCTTAGGGGACAGAATATCCGGGGAGCTGTTTTTT.

The rearrangement links TRBV9 to TRBJ2-3, with 10 positions matching TRBD1. Trimming removed 1 base from V and 5 bases from J; junction bases left unmatched: 10. CDR3 length: 17 residues. CDR1 is SGDLS and CDR2 is YYNGEE in the germline V gene. The CDR3 protein is CASSVQSGTGDGDTQYF. CDR3 nucleotides: TGTGCCAGCAGCGTACAATCCGGGACAGGGGACGGAGATACGCAGTATTTT.

The chain has TRBV9 and TRBJ1-1; no clear D gene. CDR1 is SGDLS, CDR2 YYNGEE, per germline. This CDR3 is 14 amino acids long. V was trimmed by 0 bases and J by 1 base, leaving 7 bases between them. The CDR3: CASSVATQNTEAFF. The DNA for the CDR3 is TGTGCCAGCAGCGTAGCTACGCAGAACACTGAAGCTTTCTTT.

This chain joins TRBV29-1 and TRBJ1-3, with D perhaps TRBD1 (6 bases). V was shortened by 6 bases and J by 3 bases, with 12 bases between the two germline ends. CDR1 and CDR2 (germline): SQVTM, ANQGSEA. The length of the CDR3 is 13 residues. CDR3 region: CSVMGAVGNTIYF. The CDR3 DNA reads as TGCAGCGTCATGGGGGCGGTTGGAAACACCATATATTTT.